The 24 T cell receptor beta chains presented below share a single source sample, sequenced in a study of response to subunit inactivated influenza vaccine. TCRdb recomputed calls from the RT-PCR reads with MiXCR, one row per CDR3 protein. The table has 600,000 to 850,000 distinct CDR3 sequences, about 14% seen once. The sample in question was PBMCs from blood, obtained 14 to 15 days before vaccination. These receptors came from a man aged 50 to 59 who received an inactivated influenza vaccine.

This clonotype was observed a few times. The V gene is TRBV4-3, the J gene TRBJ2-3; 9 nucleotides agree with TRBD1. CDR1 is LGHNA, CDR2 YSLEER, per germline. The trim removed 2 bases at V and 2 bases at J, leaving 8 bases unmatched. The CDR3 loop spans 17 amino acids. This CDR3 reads CASSQRDRAYPTDTQYF. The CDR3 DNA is TGCGCCAGCAGCCAAAGGGACAGGGCCTACCCCACAGATACGCAGTATTTT.

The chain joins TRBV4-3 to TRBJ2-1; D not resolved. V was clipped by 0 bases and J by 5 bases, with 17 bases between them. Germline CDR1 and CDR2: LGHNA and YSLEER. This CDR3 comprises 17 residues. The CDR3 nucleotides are TGCGCCAGCAGCCAAGATCCGACGGTGAATCTACACAATGAGCAGTTCTTC. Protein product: CASSQDPTVNLHNEQFF.

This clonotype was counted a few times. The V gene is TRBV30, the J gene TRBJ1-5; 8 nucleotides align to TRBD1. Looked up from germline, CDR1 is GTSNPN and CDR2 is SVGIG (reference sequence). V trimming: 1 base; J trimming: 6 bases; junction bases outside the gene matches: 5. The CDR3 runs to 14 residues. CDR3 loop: CAWSEQGVVQPQHF. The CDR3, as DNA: TGTGCCTGGAGTGAACAGGGGGTGGTTCAGCCCCAGCATTTT.

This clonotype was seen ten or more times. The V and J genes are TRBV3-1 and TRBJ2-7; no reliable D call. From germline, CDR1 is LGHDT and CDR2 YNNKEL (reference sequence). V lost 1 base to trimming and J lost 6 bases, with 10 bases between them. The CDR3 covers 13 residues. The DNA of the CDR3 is TGTGCCAGCAGCCAAGGATACAGTGGCGAGCAGTACTTC. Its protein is CASSQGYSGEQYF.

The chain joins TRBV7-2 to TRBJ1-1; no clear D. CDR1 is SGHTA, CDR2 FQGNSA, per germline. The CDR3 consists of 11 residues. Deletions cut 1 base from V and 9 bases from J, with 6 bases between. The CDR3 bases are TGTGCCAGCAGCTTAGGGTTCCAAGCTTTCTTT. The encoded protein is CASSLGFQAFF.

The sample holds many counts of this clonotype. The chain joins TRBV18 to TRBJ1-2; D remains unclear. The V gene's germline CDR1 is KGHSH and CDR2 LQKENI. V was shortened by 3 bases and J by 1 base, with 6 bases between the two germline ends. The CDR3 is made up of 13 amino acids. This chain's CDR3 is CASSPEINYGYTF. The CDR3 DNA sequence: TGTGCCAGCTCACCCGAGATTAACTATGGCTACACCTTC. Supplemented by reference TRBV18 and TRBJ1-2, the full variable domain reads NAGVMQNPRHLVRRRGQEARLRCSPMKGHSHVYWYRQLPEEGLKFMVYLQKENIIDESGMPKERFSAEFPKEGPSILRIQQVVRGDSAAYFCASSPEINYGYTFGSGTRLTVV.

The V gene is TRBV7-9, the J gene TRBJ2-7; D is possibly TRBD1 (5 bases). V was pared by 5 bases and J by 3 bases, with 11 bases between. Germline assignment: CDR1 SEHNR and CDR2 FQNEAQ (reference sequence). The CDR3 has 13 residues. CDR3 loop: CASSPDSVYEQYF. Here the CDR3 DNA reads TGTGCCAGCAGCCCTGACAGCGTCTACGAGCAGTACTTC.

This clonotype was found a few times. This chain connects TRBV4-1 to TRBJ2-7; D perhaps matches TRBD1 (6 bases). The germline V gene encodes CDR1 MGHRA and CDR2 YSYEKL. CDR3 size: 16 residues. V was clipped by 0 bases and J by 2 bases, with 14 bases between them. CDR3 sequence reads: CASSQETGEPTYEQYF. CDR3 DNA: TGCGCCAGCAGCCAAGAGACAGGAGAACCTACCTACGAGCAGTACTTC.

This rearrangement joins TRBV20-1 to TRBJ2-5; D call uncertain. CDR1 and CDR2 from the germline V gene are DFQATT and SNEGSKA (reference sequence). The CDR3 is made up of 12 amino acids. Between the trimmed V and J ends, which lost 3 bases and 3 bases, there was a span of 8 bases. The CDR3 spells CSARYGEETQYF. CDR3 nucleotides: TGCAGTGCTAGGTACGGAGAAGAGACCCAGTACTTC.

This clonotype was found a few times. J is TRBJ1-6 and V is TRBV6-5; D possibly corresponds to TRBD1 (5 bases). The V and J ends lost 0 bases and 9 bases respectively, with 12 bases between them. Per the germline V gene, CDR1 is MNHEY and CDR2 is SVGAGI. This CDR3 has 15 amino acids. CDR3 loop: CASSYSRVLVSPLHF. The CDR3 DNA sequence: TGTGCCAGCAGTTACTCCAGGGTATTGGTTTCACCCCTCCACTTT.

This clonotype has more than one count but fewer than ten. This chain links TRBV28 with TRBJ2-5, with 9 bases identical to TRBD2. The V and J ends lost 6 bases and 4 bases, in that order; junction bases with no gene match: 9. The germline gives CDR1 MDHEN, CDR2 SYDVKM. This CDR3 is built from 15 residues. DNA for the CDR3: TGTGCCAGCAGCCCCGGGCTAGCGGGGAGAGAGACCCAGTACTTC. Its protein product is CASSPGLAGRETQYF.

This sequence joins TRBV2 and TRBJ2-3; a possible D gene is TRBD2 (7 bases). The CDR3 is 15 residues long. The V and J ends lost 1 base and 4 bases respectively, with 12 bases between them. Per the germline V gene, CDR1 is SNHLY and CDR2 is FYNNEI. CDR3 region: CASSEEGGRADTQYF. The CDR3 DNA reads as TGTGCCAGCAGTGAAGAGGGGGGGCGGGCAGATACGCAGTATTTT.

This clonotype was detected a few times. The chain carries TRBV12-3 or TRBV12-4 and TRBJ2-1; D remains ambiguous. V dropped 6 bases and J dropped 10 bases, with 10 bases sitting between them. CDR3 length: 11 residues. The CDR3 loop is CASSPAREQFF. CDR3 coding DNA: TGTGCCAGCAGCCCAGCACGAGAGCAGTTCTTC.

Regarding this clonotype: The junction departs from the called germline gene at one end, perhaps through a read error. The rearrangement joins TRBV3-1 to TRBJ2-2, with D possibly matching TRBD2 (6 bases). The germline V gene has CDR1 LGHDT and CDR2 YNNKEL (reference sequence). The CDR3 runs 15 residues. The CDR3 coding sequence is TGTGCCAGCTGCCAGAAGGGAGGCGTCACCGGGGAGCTGTTTTTT. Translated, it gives CASCQKGGVTGELFF.

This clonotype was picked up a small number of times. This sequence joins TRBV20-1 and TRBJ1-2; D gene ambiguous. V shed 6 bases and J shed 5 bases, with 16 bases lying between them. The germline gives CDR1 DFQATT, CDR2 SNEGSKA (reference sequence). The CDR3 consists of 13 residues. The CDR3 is CSAPPRDLYGYTF. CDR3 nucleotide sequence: TGCAGTGCCCCCCCCCGAGATCTTTATGGCTACACCTTC.

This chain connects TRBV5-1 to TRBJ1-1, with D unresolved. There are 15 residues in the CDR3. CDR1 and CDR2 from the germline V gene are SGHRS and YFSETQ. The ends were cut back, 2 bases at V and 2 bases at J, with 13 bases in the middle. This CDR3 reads CASSFYLGVNTEAFF. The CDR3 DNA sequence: TGCGCCAGCAGCTTCTATCTGGGAGTCAACACTGAAGCTTTCTTT.

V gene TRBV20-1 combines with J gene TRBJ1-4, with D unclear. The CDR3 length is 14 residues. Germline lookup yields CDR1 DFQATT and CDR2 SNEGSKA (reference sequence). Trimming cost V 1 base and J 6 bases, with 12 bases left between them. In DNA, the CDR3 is TGCAGTGCTAGAGCTTGGGAAGCACATGAAAAACTGTTTTTT. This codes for CSARAWEAHEKLFF.

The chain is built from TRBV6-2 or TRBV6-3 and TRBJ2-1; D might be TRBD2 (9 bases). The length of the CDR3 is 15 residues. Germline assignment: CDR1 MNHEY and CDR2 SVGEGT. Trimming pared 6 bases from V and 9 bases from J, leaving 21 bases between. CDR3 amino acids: CASSPGGGGAFEQFF. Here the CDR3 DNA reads TGTGCCAGCAGCCCAGGGGGCGGGGGGGCCTTTGAGCAGTTCTTC.

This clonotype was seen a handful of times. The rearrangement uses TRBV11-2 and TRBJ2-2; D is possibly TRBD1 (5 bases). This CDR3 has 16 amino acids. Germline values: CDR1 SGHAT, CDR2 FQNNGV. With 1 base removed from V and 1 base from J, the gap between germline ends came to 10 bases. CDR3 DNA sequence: TGTGCCAGCAGCTTAGGAGTGGGGCGGAACACCGGGGAGCTGTTTTTT. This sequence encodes CASSLGVGRNTGELFF.

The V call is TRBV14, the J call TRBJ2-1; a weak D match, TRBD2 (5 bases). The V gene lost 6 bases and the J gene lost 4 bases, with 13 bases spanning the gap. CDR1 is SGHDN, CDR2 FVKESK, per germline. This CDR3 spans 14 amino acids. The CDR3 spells CASRSGITYNEQFF. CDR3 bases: TGTGCCAGCAGATCCGGGATCACATACAATGAGCAGTTCTTC.

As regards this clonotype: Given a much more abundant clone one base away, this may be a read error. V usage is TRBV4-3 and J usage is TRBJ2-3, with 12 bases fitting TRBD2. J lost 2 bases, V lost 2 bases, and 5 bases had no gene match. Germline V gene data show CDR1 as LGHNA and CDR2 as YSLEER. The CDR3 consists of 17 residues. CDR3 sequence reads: CASSQRTSGAYTDTQYF. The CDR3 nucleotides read TGCGCCAGCAGCCAACGGACTAGCGGGGCCTACACAGATACGCAGTATTTT.

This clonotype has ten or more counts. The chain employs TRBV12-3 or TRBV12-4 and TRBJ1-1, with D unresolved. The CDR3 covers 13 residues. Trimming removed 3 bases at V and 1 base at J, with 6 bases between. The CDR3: CASSFAENTEAFF. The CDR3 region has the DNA TGTGCCAGCAGTTTTGCAGAGAACACTGAAGCTTTCTTT.

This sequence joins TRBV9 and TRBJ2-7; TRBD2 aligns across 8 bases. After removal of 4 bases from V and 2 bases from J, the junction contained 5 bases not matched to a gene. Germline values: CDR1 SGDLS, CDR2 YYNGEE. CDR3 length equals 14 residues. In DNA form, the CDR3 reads TGTGCCAGCAGCCCTTCGACTAGCGCCTACGAGCAGTACTTC. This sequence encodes CASSPSTSAYEQYF.

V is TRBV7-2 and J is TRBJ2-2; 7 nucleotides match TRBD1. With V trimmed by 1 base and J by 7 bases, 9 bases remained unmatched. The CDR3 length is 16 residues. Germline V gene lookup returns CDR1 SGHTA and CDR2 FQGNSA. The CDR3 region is CASSLGPEQGSGELFF. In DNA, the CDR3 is TGTGCCAGCAGCTTAGGGCCTGAACAGGGGAGCGGGGAGCTGTTTTTT.